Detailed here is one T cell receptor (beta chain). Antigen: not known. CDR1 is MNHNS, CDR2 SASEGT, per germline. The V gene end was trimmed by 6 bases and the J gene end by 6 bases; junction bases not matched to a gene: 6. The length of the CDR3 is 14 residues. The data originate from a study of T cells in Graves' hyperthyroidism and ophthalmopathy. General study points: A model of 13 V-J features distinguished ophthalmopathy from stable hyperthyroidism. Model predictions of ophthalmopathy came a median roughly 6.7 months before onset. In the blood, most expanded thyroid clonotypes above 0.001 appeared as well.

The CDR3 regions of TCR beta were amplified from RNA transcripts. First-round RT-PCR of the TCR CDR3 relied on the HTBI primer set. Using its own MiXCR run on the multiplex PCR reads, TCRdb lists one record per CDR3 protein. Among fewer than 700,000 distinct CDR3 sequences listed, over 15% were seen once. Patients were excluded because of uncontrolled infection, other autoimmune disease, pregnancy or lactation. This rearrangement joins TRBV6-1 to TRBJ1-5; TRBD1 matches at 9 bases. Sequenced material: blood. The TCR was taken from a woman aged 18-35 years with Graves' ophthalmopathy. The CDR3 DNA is TGTGCCAGCAGAAGAACAGGGGGCTTTCAGCCCCAGCATTTT. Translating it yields CASRRTGGFQPQHF.